Listed below are T cell receptor beta chains from one sample, sequenced in a study of OX40 agonist ivuxolimab in advanced cancers. Assay: immunoSEQ multiplex PCR; the TCRdb copy retains only in-frame clones and omits some. The sample records 59,000 or so clones, roughly 82% being singletons. The sequenced sample was CD4+ or CD8+ T cells sorted from blood, obtained in a trial of the OX40 agonist ivuxolimab. The receptors originated from an adult with an advanced solid tumor such as melanoma, head and neck, liver or kidney cancer. The CDR3 runs from the conserved cysteine through the conserved F or W. The order of the fields is CDR3 protein, CDR3 DNA, V gene, clone size, J gene, D gene. The D gene is left open where the match is weak. Some rows have no size entry. The others give once, few or many, or a class for an expanded clone.

CDR3aa: CASSQDLWRGGLGQFF
CDR3nt: TGCGCCAGCAGCCAAGATCTTTGGCGGGGGGGCTTAGGGCAGTTCTTC
v_gene: TRBV4-1
abundance: -
j_gene: TRBJ2-1
d_gene: TRBD2

CDR3aa: CASSEGQGAAKNIQYF
CDR3nt: TGTGCCAGCAGTGAAGGACAGGGGGCAGCCAAAAACATTCAGTACTTC
v_gene: TRBV6-1
abundance: once
j_gene: TRBJ2-4
d_gene: TRBD1

CDR3aa: CAISEGPQPQHF
CDR3nt: TGTGCCATCAGTGAAGGGCCTCAGCCCCAGCATTTT
v_gene: TRBV10-3
abundance: once
j_gene: TRBJ1-5
d_gene: -

CDR3aa: CASSPGTGVTISGNTIYF
CDR3nt: TGTGCCAGCTCGCCCGGGACAGGAGTGACCATCTCTGGAAACACCATATATTTT
v_gene: TRBV18
abundance: -
j_gene: TRBJ1-3
d_gene: TRBD1

CDR3aa: CASSVAQGNYGYTF
CDR3nt: TGTGCCAGCAGTGTGGCACAGGGGAACTATGGCTACACCTTC
v_gene: TRBV2
abundance: -
j_gene: TRBJ1-2
d_gene: TRBD1

CDR3aa: CASRPDGQLIYGYTF
CDR3nt: TGCGCCAGCAGGCCGGACGGCCAACTGATCTATGGCTACACCTTC
v_gene: TRBV5-1
abundance: -
j_gene: TRBJ1-2
d_gene: -

CDR3aa: CASSQGTSGTDTQYF
CDR3nt: TGTGCCAGCAGCCAAGGGACTAGCGGGACAGATACGCAGTATTTT
v_gene: TRBV13
abundance: -
j_gene: TRBJ2-3
d_gene: TRBD2

CDR3aa: CASSSETVYGYTF
CDR3nt: TGTGCCAGCAGCTCCGAGACAGTCTATGGCTACACCTTC
v_gene: TRBV7-2
abundance: -
j_gene: TRBJ1-2
d_gene: -

CDR3aa: CASSPSSGVQETQYF
CDR3nt: TGTGCCAGCAGCCCCAGTAGCGGGGTCCAAGAGACCCAGTACTTC
v_gene: TRBV7-2
abundance: -
j_gene: TRBJ2-5
d_gene: TRBD2

CDR3aa: CASSLARGNTDTQYF
CDR3nt: TGTGCCAGCAGCTTAGCGCGCGGGAACACAGATACGCAGTATTTT
v_gene: TRBV7-2
abundance: -
j_gene: TRBJ2-3
d_gene: -

CDR3aa: CASTTGYEQFF
CDR3nt: TGTGCCAGCACCACAGGGTATGAGCAGTTCTTC
v_gene: TRBV7-2
abundance: few
j_gene: TRBJ2-1
d_gene: -

CDR3aa: CASSRTRDYEQYF
CDR3nt: TGTGCCAGCAGCCGAACGCGGGACTACGAGCAGTACTTC
v_gene: TRBV11-3
abundance: -
j_gene: TRBJ2-7
d_gene: -

CDR3aa: CASSLDRASGRTDTQYF
CDR3nt: TGTGCCAGCAGCTTAGATAGGGCTAGCGGGAGAACAGATACGCAGTATTTT
v_gene: TRBV7-2
abundance: -
j_gene: TRBJ2-3
d_gene: TRBD2

CDR3aa: CASSFGPVREQYF
CDR3nt: TGTGCCAGCAGTTTCGGGCCGGTAAGGGAGCAGTACTTC
v_gene: TRBV27
abundance: -
j_gene: TRBJ2-7
d_gene: -

CDR3aa: CASSLGAGSGNTIYF
CDR3nt: TGTGCCAGCAGCTTAGGCGCAGGCTCTGGAAACACCATATATTTT
v_gene: TRBV7-8
abundance: -
j_gene: TRBJ1-3
d_gene: -

CDR3aa: CASSLPGRAFNEQYF
CDR3nt: TGTGCCAGCAGTTTACCCGGGAGGGCCTTTAACGAGCAGTACTTC
v_gene: TRBV27
abundance: -
j_gene: TRBJ2-7
d_gene: TRBD2

CDR3aa: CASSLEERGYTF
CDR3nt: TGCGCCAGCAGCTTGGAGGAACGGGGCTACACCTTC
v_gene: TRBV5-1
abundance: -
j_gene: TRBJ1-2
d_gene: -

CDR3aa: CASSYSGPGNTIYF
CDR3nt: TGTGCCAGCAGTTACTCGGGGCCTGGAAACACCATATATTTT
v_gene: TRBV6-6
abundance: -
j_gene: TRBJ1-3
d_gene: -

CDR3aa: CASRRDPTGETQYF
CDR3nt: TGTGCCAGCAGGCGGGACCCGACTGGGGAGACCCAGTACTTC
v_gene: TRBV27
abundance: -
j_gene: TRBJ2-5
d_gene: -

CDR3aa: CASSQGQGLGVVKLFF
CDR3nt: TGTGCCAGCAGCCAGGGACAGGGCCTAGGAGTGGTGAAACTGTTTTTT
v_gene: TRBV5-4
abundance: -
j_gene: TRBJ1-4
d_gene: TRBD1

CDR3aa: CASSLGTVRSNTGELFF
CDR3nt: TGTGCCAGCAGCTTAGGGACAGTCCGATCGAACACCGGGGAGCTGTTTTTT
v_gene: TRBV7-2
abundance: -
j_gene: TRBJ2-2
d_gene: -

CDR3aa: CASFVANTEAFF
CDR3nt: TGTGCCAGCTTCGTGGCCAACACTGAAGCTTTCTTT
v_gene: TRBV7-9
abundance: medium-sized
j_gene: TRBJ1-1
d_gene: -